A selection of T cell receptor beta chains follows, all from one sample in a study of beta chain features in type 1 diabetes. Assay: immunoSEQ multiplex PCR; the TCRdb copy retains only in-frame clones and omits some. The table lists some 640,000 clones, around an eighth of them singletons. The sample was naive CD4+ T cells from blood. The receptors were gathered from a man between 18 and 35 years old with type 1 diabetes. CDR3s include the opening cysteine and the closing phenylalanine or tryptophan. D genes are given only for firm matches. Size is omitted from some rows. Given values are once, few, many or a class for expanded clones.

TRBV11-2,TRBD2,.,TRBJ2-2,CASHLGLADGELFF,TGTGCCAGCCACCTCGGACTAGCGGACGGGGAGCTGTTTTTT
TRBV28,.,.,TRBJ1-1,CASNVRTGEAFF,TGTGCCAGCAACGTACGGACCGGTGAAGCTTTCTTT
TRBV4-1,.,.,TRBJ2-1,CASSQERGSHNEQFF,TGCGCCAGCAGCCAAGAGAGGGGGAGTCACAATGAGCAGTTCTTC
TRBV5-6,TRBD1,.,TRBJ1-4,CASNPGTGDEKLFF,TGTGCCAGCAACCCCGGGACAGGGGATGAAAAACTGTTTTTT
TRBV6-5,TRBD2,.,TRBJ2-5,CASRRSGSRETQYF,TGTGCCAGCAGAAGGAGCGGGAGCAGGGAGACCCAGTACTTC
TRBV10-3,.,.,TRBJ1-5,CAISATGDQPQHF,TGTGCCATCAGTGCTACGGGGGATCAGCCCCAGCATTTT
TRBV28,TRBD2,few,TRBJ2-1,CASSSLAGRTYNEQFF,TGTGCCAGCAGTTCTCTAGCGGGGCGTACCTACAATGAGCAGTTCTTC
TRBV13,TRBD2,.,TRBJ2-3,CASSPFGTSGTDTQYF,TGTGCCAGCAGCCCCTTCGGAACTAGCGGCACAGATACGCAGTATTTT
TRBV6-5,TRBD2,.,TRBJ2-1,CASSYQTSSDYNEQFF,TGTGCCAGCAGTTACCAGACTAGCTCAGACTACAATGAGCAGTTCTTC
TRBV4-1,.,.,TRBJ1-5,CASSQDFPTPSLEPQHF,TGCGCCAGCAGCCAAGATTTTCCGACCCCGTCGTTGGAGCCCCAGCATTTT
TRBV30,.,few,TRBJ1-5,CAFQRGRYSNQPQHF,TGTGCCTTCCAACGGGGCAGGTATAGCAATCAGCCCCAGCATTTT
TRBV30,TRBD1,few,TRBJ1-1,CAWSSQGDTEAFF,TGTGCCTGGAGTTCGCAGGGGGACACTGAAGCTTTCTTT
TRBV2,TRBD1,few,TRBJ2-3,CASSQRGRVSKDTQYF,TGTGCCAGCAGTCAGAGGGGGCGAGTCTCCAAAGATACGCAGTATTTT
TRBV29-1,TRBD2,.,TRBJ2-3,CSVVVGLAGDTQYF,TGCAGCGTTGTTGTTGGACTAGCGGGAGATACGCAGTATTTT
TRBV27,TRBD1,.,TRBJ2-7,CASKLGQGPYEQYF,TGTGCCAGCAAACTTGGACAGGGTCCCTACGAGCAGTACTTC
TRBV14,.,few,TRBJ1-2,CASSQVSVYGYTF,TGTGCCAGCAGCCAAGTATCTGTCTATGGCTACACCTTC
TRBV29-1,.,.,TRBJ1-4,CSVVEGNEKLFF,TGCAGCGTTGTTGAGGGGAATGAAAAACTGTTTTTT
TRBV5-1,.,.,TRBJ2-7,CASSMGPYEQYF,TGCGCCAGTTCCATGGGTCCTTACGAGCAGTACTTC
TRBV30,.,few,TRBJ2-1,CAWSVLVGRFF,TGTGCCTGGAGTGTTCTTGTAGGGCGGTTCTTC
TRBV18,.,.,TRBJ1-3,CASSPPRTSGNTIYF,TGTGCCAGCTCACCACCTCGGACCTCTGGAAACACCATATATTTT
TRBV10-3,TRBD1,few,TRBJ2-5,CAITDREGETQYF,TGTGCCATCACCGACAGGGAAGGAGAGACCCAGTACTTC
TRBV30,.,.,TRBJ1-1,CAWTRLQADSEAFF,TGTGCCTGGACCCGACTACAGGCAGATAGTGAAGCTTTCTTT
TRBV11-3,.,.,TRBJ1-2,CASSFSGCYGYTF,TGTGCCAGCAGCTTTAGCGGGTGCTATGGCTACACCTTC
TRBV7-9,TRBD1,.,TRBJ2-2,CASSSDRGHAGELFF,TGTGCCAGCAGCTCTGACAGGGGGCATGCCGGGGAGCTGTTTTTT
TRBV27,.,.,TRBJ1-3,CASGDTGRSGNTIYF,TGTGCCAGCGGGGACACTGGCCGCTCTGGAAACACCATATATTTT
TRBV4-2,.,few,TRBJ1-2,CASSQGSRGDYGYTF,TGTGCCAGCAGCCAAGGAAGTCGGGGGGACTATGGCTACACCTTC
TRBV25-1,.,.,TRBJ2-2,CASSVSGGDTGELFF,TGTGCCAGCAGTGTTTCCGGGGGCGACACGGGGGAGCTGTTTTTT
TRBV10-3,.,few,TRBJ1-2,CAISSATYGYTF,TGTGCCATCAGCTCAGCGACCTATGGCTACACCTTC
TRBV27,TRBD2,.,TRBJ2-7,CATSGGLKYEQYF,TGTGCCACGAGCGGGGGGCTTAAGTACGAGCAGTACTTC
TRBV4-3,TRBD1,few,TRBJ1-5,CASSRQGSQPQHF,TGCGCCAGCAGCCGACAGGGGAGTCAGCCCCAGCATTTT
TRBV18,TRBD1,few,TRBJ2-3,CASSPTVGTGRGDTQYF,TGTGCCAGCTCACCAACCGTGGGGACAGGGCGCGGAGATACGCAGTATTTT
TRBV27,TRBD2,few,TRBJ2-1,CASKRELWGNEQFF,TGTGCCAGCAAGCGGGAGTTGTGGGGCAATGAGCAGTTCTTC